Each of the 11 T cell receptor beta chains below was sequenced from the same sample in a study of beta chain features in type 1 diabetes. Every isolated RNA sample was fully reverse transcribed, so sequencing captured expressed TCRB transcripts. Sequenced by immunoSEQ multiplex PCR; TCRdb stores in-frame clones only, minus some. The data contain under 300,000 clones, roughly 13% of them seen just once; the ten biggest clones take up roughly 0.02%. For these receptors, no antigen is known. Findings and caveats of the study: TCRB CDR3s were moderately but significantly shorter in Type 1 diabetes patients in all four CD4+ subsets.

Source material: naive CD4+ T cells from blood. These receptor sequences come from a man aged 25 to 40 with type 1 diabetes.

This clone was seen only a few times. This chain uses TRBV6-5 with TRBJ2-7, with D possibly matching TRBD2 (5 bases). Germline assignment: CDR1 MNHEY and CDR2 SVGAGI. CDR3 size: 13 residues. The germline V and J ends were trimmed by 6 bases and 2 bases, with 11 bases remaining between them. CDR3 sequence reads: CASSEDGTYEQYF. CDR3 sequence (DNA): TGTGCCAGCAGCGAGGACGGGACCTACGAGCAGTACTTC.

About this clone itself: The same CDR3 is also encoded by other DNA sequences in this sample. The V gene is TRBV5-4, the J gene TRBJ2-2, with D tentatively TRBD1 (5 bases). Trimming stripped 4 bases from V and 2 bases from J, with 9 bases between. The germline V gene has CDR1 SGHNT and CDR2 YYREEE (reference sequence). The CDR3 sequence is 14 residues long. The CDR3 bases are TGTGCCAGCAGCCCCGGACAAAACACCGGGGAGCTGTTTTTT. Its protein is CASSPGQNTGELFF.

This clone was picked up a small number of times. The chain has TRBV10-3 and TRBJ2-7, with D maybe TRBD1 (7 bases). The V gene's germline CDR1 is ENHRY and CDR2 SYGVKD. V lost 7 bases and J 5 bases, leaving 15 bases between the germline ends. The CDR3 totals 13 residues. CDR3 in amino acids: CAINPAGGNEQYF. CDR3 DNA sequence: TGTGCCATCAACCCGGCAGGGGGGAACGAGCAGTACTTC.

The V gene is TRBV10-3, the J gene TRBJ2-5, with 9 bases identical to TRBD1. This CDR3 spans 15 amino acids. V lost 5 bases and J lost 5; bases outside the gene matches: 9. Germline CDR1 is ENHRY and CDR2 is SYGVKD. CDR3 region: CAISNPGQGYETQYF. Written as DNA, the CDR3 is TGTGCCATCAGTAACCCGGGACAGGGTTATGAGACCCAGTACTTC.

The sample holds a few counts of this clone. This chain links TRBV5-4 with TRBJ2-5; TRBD1 matches at 7 bases. Trimming removed 3 bases from V and 5 bases from J; junction bases left unmatched: 4. The length of the CDR3 is 13 residues. The germline V gene has CDR1 SGHNT and CDR2 YYREEE (reference sequence). CDR3 in DNA: TGTGCCAGCAGCTCACAGGGGAGTGAGACCCAGTACTTC. The encoded protein is CASSSQGSETQYF.

In its sample, this clone was seen a few times. The V call is TRBV14, the J call TRBJ2-3, with 8 bases identical to TRBD2. J lost 6 bases, V lost 4 bases, and 3 bases had no gene match. The CDR3 is 13 amino acids. CDR1 SGHDN and CDR2 FVKESK come from the germline V gene. The CDR3 region is CASSLSGSDTQYF. The CDR3, as DNA: TGTGCCAGCAGCCTAAGCGGGAGTGATACGCAGTATTTT.

This chain connects TRBV19 to TRBJ1-1; unclear D gene. V dropped 5 bases and J dropped 4 bases, with 17 bases sitting between them. CDR3 size: 15 residues. Germline values: CDR1 LNHDA, CDR2 SQIVND (reference sequence). CDR3 nucleotides: TGTGCCAGTAGTCCAAGGAGGGTGGAGGGCACTGAAGCTTTCTTT. Its translation is CASSPRRVEGTEAFF.

The V and J genes are TRBV28 and TRBJ2-7, with D unclear. V lost 4 bases and J 2 bases, leaving 15 bases between the germline ends. Germline CDR1 is MDHEN and CDR2 is SYDVKM. The CDR3 has 15 amino acids. This chain's CDR3 is CASSSPGSVTYEQYF. The CDR3 DNA reads as TGTGCCAGCAGTTCCCCAGGCTCCGTCACCTACGAGCAGTACTTC.

The rearrangement links TRBV6-5 to TRBJ2-7; possibly TRBD2 for D (5 bases). V lost 2 bases, J lost 3 bases, and 14 bases lay in between. CDR3 length: 15 residues. Germline V gives CDR1 MNHEY, CDR2 SVGAGI. The CDR3, as DNA: TGTGCCAGCAGTTACGATAGGAGGCTAATCTACGAGCAGTACTTC. Its translation is CASSYDRRLIYEQYF.

This clone was recorded a few times. This sample includes further DNA sequences coding for the same CDR3. The CDR3 region has the DNA TGTGCCAGCAGCTTGTCCGGGACAGGGAACTATGGCTACACCTTC. Translating gives CASSLSGTGNYGYTF. V usage is TRBV5-6 and J usage is TRBJ1-2; 9 positions match TRBD1. Looked up from germline, CDR1 is SGHDT and CDR2 is YYEEEE. Trimming cost V 1 base and J 2 bases; bases outside gene matches: 3. This CDR3 has 15 residues.

This clone was observed a handful of times. The chain uses TRBV15 and TRBJ1-1; D is perhaps TRBD1 (6 bases). Trimming removed 5 bases at V and 6 bases at J, with 22 bases between. Looked up from germline, CDR1 is LNHNV and CDR2 is YYDKDF (reference sequence). CDR3 length: 16 amino acids. CDR3 amino acids: CATSPQGRTGFAEAFF. CDR3 coding DNA: TGTGCCACCAGCCCCCAGGGTCGAACAGGGTTCGCTGAAGCTTTCTTT.